These T cell receptor beta chains were read from a single sample in a study of human T cells and chemical hapten exposure. TCRdb reprocessed the RACE reads via MiXCR and lists one record per CDR3 protein. The data contain tens of thousands of distinct CDR3 sequences, approximately 12% of them singletons. Sequences were derived from whole blood, sampled in connection with sensitization to the hapten diphenylcyclopropenone (DPC). These receptor sequences come from an older woman with alopecia areata. Some clones in this sample may be carry-over from other donors' samples. CDR3s include the opening cysteine and the closing phenylalanine or tryptophan. A D gene is named only where the DNA matches it firmly. Where a row states a size, it is once, few, many or the class of an expanded clone; other rows omit it.

v_gene	d_gene	j_gene	abundance	CDR3nt	CDR3aa
TRBV18	.	TRBJ1-1	.	TGTGCCAGCTCACCGACAGCCGGGGGCAGCACTGAAGCTTTCTTT	CASSPTAGGSTEAFF
TRBV12-3/TRBV12-4	.	TRBJ1-1	few	TGTGCCAGCAGTTCCCAGCGGACAGCGAACACTGAAGCTTTCTTT	CASSSQRTANTEAFF
TRBV11-3	TRBD2	TRBJ2-1	.	TGTGCCAGCAGCTTACTAGCGGGGTCAGAGCAGTTCTTC	CASSLLAGSEQFF
TRBV12-3/TRBV12-4	TRBD2	TRBJ2-1	many	TGTGCCAGCAGGGGGAGCGGGGGCCTCGGAGGTGAGCAGTTCTTC	CASRGSGGLGGEQFF
TRBV30	.	TRBJ2-6	few	TGTGCCTGGAGTGTACAGTCGGGGGCCAACGTCCTGACTTTC	CAWSVQSGANVLTF
TRBV7-2	.	TRBJ1-2	many	TGTGCCAGCAGCTTAGGAAGGATAGGGATATACGCATATGGCTACACCTTC	CASSLGRIGIYAYGYTF
TRBV5-1	TRBD1	TRBJ2-7	.	TGCGCCAGCAGCTCGTCGACAGGGAACCACGAGCAGTACTTC	CASSSSTGNHEQYF
TRBV9	TRBD1	TRBJ1-1	few	TGTGCCAGCAGCCAAGGGACAGCCTTCACTGAAGCTTTCTTT	CASSQGTAFTEAFF
TRBV2	.	TRBJ2-5	few	TGTGCCAGCAGTGCCCTAGGACAGCAAGAGACCCAGTACTTC	CASSALGQQETQYF
TRBV9	TRBD1	TRBJ2-7	many	TGTGCCAGCAGCGTAGGGGGGACAGCGAACGAGCAGTACTTC	CASSVGGTANEQYF
TRBV11-2	TRBD2	TRBJ2-3	few	TGTGCCAGCAGCCTCTCTAGCGGGGGGGCGACAGATACGCAGTATTTT	CASSLSSGGATDTQYF
TRBV2	.	TRBJ2-3	.	TGTGCCAGCAGCCCGGATGACCCAATGCAGTATTTT	CASSPDDPMQYF
TRBV6-5	TRBD2	TRBJ2-2	.	TGTGCCAGCAGTGGCCGACTTGGGGACTATCCCACCGGGGAGCTGTTTTTT	CASSGRLGDYPTGELFF
TRBV11-2	.	TRBJ2-2	few	TGTGCCAGCAGCTTTCTCGGGGTAGACACCGGGGAGCTGTTTTTT	CASSFLGVDTGELFF
TRBV11-3	.	TRBJ2-7	few	TGTGCCAGCAGCCTCCGTCGAAAAATCACCTGTGAGCAGTACTTC	CASSLRRKITCEQYF
TRBV12-3/TRBV12-4	.	TRBJ1-1	.	TGTGCCAGCAGCCTAATGAGAGAAGCTTTCTTT	CASSLMREAFF
TRBV5-1	.	TRBJ1-2	few	TGCGCCAGCAGCTTGGCCGGCAGGAGCTATGGCTACACCTTC	CASSLAGRSYGYTF
TRBV6-6	TRBD1	TRBJ1-6	few	TGTGCCAGCAGTTACGCCGGGACAGTAGATTCACCCCTCCACTTT	CASSYAGTVDSPLHF
TRBV29-1	.	TRBJ2-2	many	TGCAGCGTTGCTGGGGTGACGAACACCGGGGAGCTGTTTTTT	CSVAGVTNTGELFF
TRBV3-1	.	TRBJ1-1	.	TGTGCCAGCAGCCAAAGGTACAGGAACACTGAAGCTTTCTTT	CASSQRYRNTEAFF
TRBV7-3	.	TRBJ1-5	many	TGTGCCAGCAGCTTAGAATCGGCGATCTATAGCAATCAGCCCCAGCATTTT	CASSLESAIYSNQPQHF
TRBV5-4	.	TRBJ2-3	.	TGTGCCAGCAGCTTGCTGGCGCTCCCTCCAGATACGCAGTATTTT	CASSLLALPPDTQYF
TRBV7-9	TRBD1	TRBJ2-1	many	TGTGCCAGCAGCTACAGGACAGGGGGCCTGGATGAGCAGTTCTTC	CASSYRTGGLDEQFF
TRBV9	.	TRBJ2-7	few	TGTGCCAGCAGCGCCTCCGGGACTTCCACCTACGAGCAGTACTTC	CASSASGTSTYEQYF
TRBV5-1	.	TRBJ2-5	few	TGCGCCAGCAGCTTGGCCGGGGGCAGGCTAGAGACCCAGTACTTC	CASSLAGGRLETQYF
TRBV6-1	.	TRBJ1-1	few	TGTGCCAGCAGTGAATTAACATTGGCGAACACTGAAGCTTTCTTT	CASSELTLANTEAFF
TRBV10-3	.	TRBJ2-7	few	TGTGCCATCTGGGGAGGGATTACAGGGTCCTACGAGCAGTACTTC	CAIWGGITGSYEQYF
TRBV29-1	TRBD1	TRBJ1-1	many	TGCAGCGTTGAAGGGGACAGGGGGGACACTGAAGCTTTCTTT	CSVEGDRGDTEAFF
TRBV29-1	.	TRBJ1-2	few	TGCAGCGCCCTCGCGAGCGGCCCATATGGCTACACCTTC	CSALASGPYGYTF
TRBV5-1	.	TRBJ2-7	many	TGCGCCAGCAGCTTTTCCCGCATAACCTACGAGCAGTACTTC	CASSFSRITYEQYF
TRBV29-1	TRBD1	TRBJ2-1	.	TGCAGCGTTGAGAGGGGGCAGTACAATGAGCAGTTCTTC	CSVERGQYNEQFF
TRBV11-2	.	TRBJ2-6	.	TGTGCCAGCAGCTTCAGCGTAGCTGGGGCCAACGTCCTGACTTTC	CASSFSVAGANVLTF
TRBV12-3/TRBV12-4	.	TRBJ2-1	many	TGTGCCAGCAGTACCGGCTTATTCTCCTACAATGAGCAGTTCTTC	CASSTGLFSYNEQFF
TRBV4-2	.	TRBJ1-1	.	TGTGCCAGCAGCCATCTGGGGGTGGGCGTAGCTTTCTTT	CASSHLGVGVAFF
TRBV10-3	TRBD2	TRBJ2-1	.	TGTGCCATCACTTCCAGCGGGGGACCCTACAATGAGCAGTTCTTC	CAITSSGGPYNEQFF
TRBV7-3	.	TRBJ1-3	few	TGTGCCAGCAGCTTAACCGGGGCCTCTGGAAACACCATATATTTT	CASSLTGASGNTIYF
TRBV4-1	.	TRBJ2-5	many	TGCGCCAGCAGCCAAGATCGAGAGACCCAGTACTTC	CASSQDRETQYF
TRBV25-1	.	TRBJ1-5	many	TGTGCCACTACCGGTGACCCAGGGCCCCAGCATTTT	CATTGDPGPQHF
TRBV29-1	.	TRBJ2-1	few	TGCAGCGTTGGGGGAAGGCAAGATGAGCAGTTCTTC	CSVGGRQDEQFF
TRBV6-1	TRBD1	TRBJ2-2	many	TGTGCCAGCAGTGGTGCTTTGGAACCCGGGACAGGGGGCGATACCGGGGAGCTGTTTTTT	CASSGALEPGTGGDTGELFF
TRBV10-2	.	TRBJ2-5	few	TGCGCCAGCAGCGCCGGGACAAGACAAGAGACCCAGTACTTC	CASSAGTRQETQYF